This TCR beta chain was found in a study of T cells in localized non-small cell lung cancer. Profiling relied on immunoSEQ multiplex PCR, and the TCRdb table lists in-frame clones only, not all of them. Here the sample spans some 71,000 clones, approximately 85% being singletons. This CDR3 comprises 14 residues. The V gene end was trimmed by 4 bases and the J gene end by 3 bases; junction bases not matched to a gene: 4. Regarding the study as a whole: Greater T cell density in blood accompanied longer overall survival.

As for this clone: Its antigen is undetermined.

The J gene is TRBJ1-5, the V gene TRBV5-3, with 7 bases fitting TRBD1. Being an ORF, TRBV5-3 has a function that is uncertain. The specimen comprised peripheral blood, sampled before any cancer treatment. The sequence came from a female donor of 60 years or more with stage I lung adenocarcinoma. The CDR3: CARSGGQTNQPQHF. The CDR3, as DNA: TGTGCCAGAAGCGGGGGACAGACCAATCAGCCCCAGCATTTT.